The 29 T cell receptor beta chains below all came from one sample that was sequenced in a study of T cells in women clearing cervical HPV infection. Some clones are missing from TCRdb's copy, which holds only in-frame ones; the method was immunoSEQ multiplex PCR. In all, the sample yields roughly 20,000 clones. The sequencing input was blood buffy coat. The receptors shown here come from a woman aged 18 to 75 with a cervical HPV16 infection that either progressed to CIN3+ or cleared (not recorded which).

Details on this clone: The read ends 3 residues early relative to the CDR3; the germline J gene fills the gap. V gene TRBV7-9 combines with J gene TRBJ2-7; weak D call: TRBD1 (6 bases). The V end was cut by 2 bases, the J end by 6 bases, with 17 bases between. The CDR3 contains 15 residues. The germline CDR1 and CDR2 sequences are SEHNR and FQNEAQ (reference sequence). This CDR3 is CASSLRGNPSGEQYF. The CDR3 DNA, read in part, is TGTGCCAGCAGCTTAAGGGGGAACCCCTCGGGCGAG. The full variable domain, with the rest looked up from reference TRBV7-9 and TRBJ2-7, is DTGVSQNPRHKITKRGQNVTFRCDPISEHNRLYWYRQTLGQGPEFLTYFQNEAQLEKSRLLSDRFSAERPKGSFSTLEIQRTEQGDSAMYLCASSLRGNPSGEQYFGPGTRLTVT.

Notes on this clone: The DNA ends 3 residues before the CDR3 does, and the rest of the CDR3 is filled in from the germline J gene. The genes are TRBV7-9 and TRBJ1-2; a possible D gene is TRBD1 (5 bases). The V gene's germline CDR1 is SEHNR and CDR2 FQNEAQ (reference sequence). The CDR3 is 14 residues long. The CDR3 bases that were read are TGTGCCAGCAGCCCCGGGGGGGGATCAGATACC. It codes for CASSPGGGSDT. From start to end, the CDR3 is CASSPGGGSDTYTF.

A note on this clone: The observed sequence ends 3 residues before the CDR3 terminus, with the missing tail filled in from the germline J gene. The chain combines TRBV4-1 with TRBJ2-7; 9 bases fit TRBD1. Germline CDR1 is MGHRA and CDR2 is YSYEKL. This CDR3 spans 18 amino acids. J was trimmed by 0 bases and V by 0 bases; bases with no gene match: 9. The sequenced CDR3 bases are TGCGCCAGCAGCCAAGAAGAGGCCGGGACAGGGTCCTCCTACGAG. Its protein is CASSQEEAGTGSSYE. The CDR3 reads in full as CASSQEEAGTGSSYEQYF.

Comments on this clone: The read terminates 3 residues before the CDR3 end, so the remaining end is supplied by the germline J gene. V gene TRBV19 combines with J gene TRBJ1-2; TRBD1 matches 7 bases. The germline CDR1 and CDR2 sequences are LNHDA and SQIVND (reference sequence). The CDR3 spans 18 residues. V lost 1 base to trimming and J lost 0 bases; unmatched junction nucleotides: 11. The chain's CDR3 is CASSIVSTGRSPNYGYTF. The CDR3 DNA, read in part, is TGTGCCAGTAGTATAGTGTCGACAGGGAGGTCCCCTAACTATGGC.

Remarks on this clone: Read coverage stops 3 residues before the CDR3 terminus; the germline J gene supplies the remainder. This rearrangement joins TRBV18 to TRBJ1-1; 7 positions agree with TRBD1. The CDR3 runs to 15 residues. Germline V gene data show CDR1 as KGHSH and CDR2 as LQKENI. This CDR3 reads CASSPNRGRNEKAFF. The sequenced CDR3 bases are TGTGCCAGCTCACCTAACAGGGGACGAAATGAAAAA.

This CDR3 is CASSLQTGGRGEQYF. The CDR3 bases that were read are TGTGCCAGCAGCTTACAAACCGGGGGACGGGGCGAG. V is TRBV7-6 and J is TRBJ2-7, with D possibly TRBD2 on 6 matching bases. The CDR3 is cut off 3 residues early in the read; its end comes from the germline J gene. The CDR3 runs to 15 residues. Germline V gene lookup returns CDR1 SGHVS and CDR2 FNYEAQ. Deletions cut 2 bases from V and 6 bases from J, with 17 bases between.

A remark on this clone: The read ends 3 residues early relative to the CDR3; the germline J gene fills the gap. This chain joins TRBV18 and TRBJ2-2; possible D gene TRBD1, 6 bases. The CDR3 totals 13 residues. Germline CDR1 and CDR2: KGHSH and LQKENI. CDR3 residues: CASRGQSNEKLFF. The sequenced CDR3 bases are TGTGCCAGCCGAGGACAGAGTAATGAAAAG.

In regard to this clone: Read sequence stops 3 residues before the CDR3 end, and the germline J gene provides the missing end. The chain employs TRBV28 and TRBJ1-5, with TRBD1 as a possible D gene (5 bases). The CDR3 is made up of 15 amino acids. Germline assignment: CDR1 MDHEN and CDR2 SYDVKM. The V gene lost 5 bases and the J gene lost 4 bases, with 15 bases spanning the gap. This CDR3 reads CASSPREGLNQPQHF. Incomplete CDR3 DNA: TGTGCCAGCAGTCCTCGGGAGGGGTTAAATCAGCCC.

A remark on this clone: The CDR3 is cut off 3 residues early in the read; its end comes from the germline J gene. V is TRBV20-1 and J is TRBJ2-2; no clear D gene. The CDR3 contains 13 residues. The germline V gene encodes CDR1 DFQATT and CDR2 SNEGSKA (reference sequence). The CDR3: CSAKGRDNSPLFF. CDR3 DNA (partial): TGCAGTGCTAAGGGTCGCGATAATTCACCG.

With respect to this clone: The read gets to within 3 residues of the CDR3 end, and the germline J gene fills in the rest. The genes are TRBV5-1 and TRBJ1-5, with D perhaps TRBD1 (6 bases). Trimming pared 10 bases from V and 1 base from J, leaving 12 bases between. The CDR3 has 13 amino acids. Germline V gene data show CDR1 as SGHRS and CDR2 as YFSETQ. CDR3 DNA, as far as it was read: TGCGCCCTTGGGGGGGCGAGCAATCAGCCC. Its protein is CALGGASNQP. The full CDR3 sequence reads CALGGASNQPQHF.

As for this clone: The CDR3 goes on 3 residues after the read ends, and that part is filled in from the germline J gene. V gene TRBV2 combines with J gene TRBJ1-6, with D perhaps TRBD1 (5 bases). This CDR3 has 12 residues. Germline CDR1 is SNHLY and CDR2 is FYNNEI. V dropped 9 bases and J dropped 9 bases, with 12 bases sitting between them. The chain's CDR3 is CARGRGSSPLHF. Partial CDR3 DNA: TGTGCCAGAGGGAGGGGCAGTTCACCC.

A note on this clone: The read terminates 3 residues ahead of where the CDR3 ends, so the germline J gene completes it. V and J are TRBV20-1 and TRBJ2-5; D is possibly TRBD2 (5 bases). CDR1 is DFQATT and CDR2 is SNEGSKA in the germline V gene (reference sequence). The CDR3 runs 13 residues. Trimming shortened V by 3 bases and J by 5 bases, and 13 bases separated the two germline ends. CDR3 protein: CSASSRVSETQYF. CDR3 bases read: TGCAGTGCTAGTTCGCGGGTTTCCGAGACC.

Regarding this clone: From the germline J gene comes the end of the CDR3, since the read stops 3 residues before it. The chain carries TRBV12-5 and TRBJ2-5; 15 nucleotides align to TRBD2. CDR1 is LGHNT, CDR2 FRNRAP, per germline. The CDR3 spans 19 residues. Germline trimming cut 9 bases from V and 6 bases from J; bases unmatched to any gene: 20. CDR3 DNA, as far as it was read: TGTGCTAGCTCCTCCCGGGCTGGACTAGCGGGGGGGCCAGGGAAGACC. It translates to CASSSRAGLAGGPGKT. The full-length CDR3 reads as CASSSRAGLAGGPGKTQYF.

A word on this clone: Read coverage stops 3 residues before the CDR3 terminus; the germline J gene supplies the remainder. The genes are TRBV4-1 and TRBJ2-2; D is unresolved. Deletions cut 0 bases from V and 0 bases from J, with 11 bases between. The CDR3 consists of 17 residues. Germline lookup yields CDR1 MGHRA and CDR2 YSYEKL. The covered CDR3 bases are TGCGCCAGCAGCCAAGAACCCAGTTATGCGAACACCGGGGAG. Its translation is CASSQEPSYANTGE. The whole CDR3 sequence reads CASSQEPSYANTGELFF.

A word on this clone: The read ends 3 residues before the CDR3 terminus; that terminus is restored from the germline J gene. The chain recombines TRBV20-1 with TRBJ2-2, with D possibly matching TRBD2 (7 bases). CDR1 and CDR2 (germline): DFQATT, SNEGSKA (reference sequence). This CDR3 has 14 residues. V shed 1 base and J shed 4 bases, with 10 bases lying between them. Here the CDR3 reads CSARGGGGTGELFF. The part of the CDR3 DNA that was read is TGCAGTGCTAGAGGGGGAGGGGGCACCGGGGAG.

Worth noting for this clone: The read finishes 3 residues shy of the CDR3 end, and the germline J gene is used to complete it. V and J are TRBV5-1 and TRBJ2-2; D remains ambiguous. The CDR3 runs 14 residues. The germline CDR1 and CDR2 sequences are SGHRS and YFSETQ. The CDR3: CASKESATNEKLFF. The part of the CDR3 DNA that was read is TGCGCCAGTAAGGAGAGCGCAACTAATGAAAAG.

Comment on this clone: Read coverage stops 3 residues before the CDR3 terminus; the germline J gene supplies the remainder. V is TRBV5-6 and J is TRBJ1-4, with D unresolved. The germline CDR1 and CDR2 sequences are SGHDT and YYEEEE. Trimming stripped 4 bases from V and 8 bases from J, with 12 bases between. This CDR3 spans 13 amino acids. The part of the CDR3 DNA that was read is TGTGCCAGCAGCGAGAAGGGCTGGGAAAAA. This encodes CASSEKGWEK. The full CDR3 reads CASSEKGWEKLFF. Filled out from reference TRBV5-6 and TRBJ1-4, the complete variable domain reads DAGVTQSPTHLIKTRGQQVTLRCSPKSGHDTVSWYQQALGQGPQFIFQYYEEEERQRGNFPDRFSGHQFPNYSSELNVNALLLGDSALYLCASSEKGWEKLFFGSGTQLSVL.

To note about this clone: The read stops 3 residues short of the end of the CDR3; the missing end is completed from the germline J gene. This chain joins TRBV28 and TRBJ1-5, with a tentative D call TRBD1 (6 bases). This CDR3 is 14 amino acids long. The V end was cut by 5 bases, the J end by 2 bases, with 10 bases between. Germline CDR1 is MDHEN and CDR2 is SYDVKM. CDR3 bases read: TGTGCCAGCAGTCCCTGGACAGGCAATCAGCCC. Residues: CASSPWTGNQP. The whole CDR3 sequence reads CASSPWTGNQPQHF.

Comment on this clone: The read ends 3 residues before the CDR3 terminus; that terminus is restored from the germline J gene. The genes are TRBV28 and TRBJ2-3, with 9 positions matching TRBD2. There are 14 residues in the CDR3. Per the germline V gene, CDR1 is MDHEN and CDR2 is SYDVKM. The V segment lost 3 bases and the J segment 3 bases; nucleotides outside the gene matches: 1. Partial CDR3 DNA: TGTGCCAGCAGTTTCCTAGCGGGGACAGATACG. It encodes CASSFLAGTDT. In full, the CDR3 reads CASSFLAGTDTQYF.

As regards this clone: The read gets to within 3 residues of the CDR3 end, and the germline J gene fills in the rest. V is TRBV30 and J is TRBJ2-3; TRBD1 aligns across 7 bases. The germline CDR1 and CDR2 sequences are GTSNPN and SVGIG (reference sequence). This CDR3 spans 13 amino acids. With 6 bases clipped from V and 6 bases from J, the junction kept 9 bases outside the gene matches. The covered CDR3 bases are TGTGCCTGCCCCGGGCAGGGGGTGGATACG. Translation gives CACPGQGVDT. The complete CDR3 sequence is CACPGQGVDTQYF.

CDR3 DNA, as far as it was read: TGCAGTGCTAAAGGGGACAGGGACAACATT. This encodes CSAKGDRDNI. The full CDR3 protein reads CSAKGDRDNIQYF. The V gene is TRBV20-1, the J gene TRBJ2-4; TRBD1 matches 9 bases. The read ends 3 residues early relative to the CDR3; the germline J gene fills the gap. The CDR3 sequence is 13 residues long. Germline V gene data show CDR1 as DFQATT and CDR2 as SNEGSKA (reference sequence). V shed 4 bases and J 7 bases; nucleotides not matched to a gene: 5.

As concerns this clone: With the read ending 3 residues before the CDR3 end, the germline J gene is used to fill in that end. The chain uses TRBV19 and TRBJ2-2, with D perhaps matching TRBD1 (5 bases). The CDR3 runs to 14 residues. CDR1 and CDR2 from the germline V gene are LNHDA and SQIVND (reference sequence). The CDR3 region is CASSTQGSNSPLFF. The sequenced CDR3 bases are TGTGCCAGTAGTACTCAGGGTTCTAATTCACCG.

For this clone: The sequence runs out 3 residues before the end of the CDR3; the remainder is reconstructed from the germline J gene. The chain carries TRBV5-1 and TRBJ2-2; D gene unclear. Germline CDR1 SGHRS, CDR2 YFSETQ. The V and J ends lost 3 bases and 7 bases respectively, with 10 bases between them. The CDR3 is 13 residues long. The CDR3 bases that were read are TGCGCCAGCAGCTCCAAGACTTTCGGGGAG. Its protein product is CASSSKTFGE. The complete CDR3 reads CASSSKTFGELFF.

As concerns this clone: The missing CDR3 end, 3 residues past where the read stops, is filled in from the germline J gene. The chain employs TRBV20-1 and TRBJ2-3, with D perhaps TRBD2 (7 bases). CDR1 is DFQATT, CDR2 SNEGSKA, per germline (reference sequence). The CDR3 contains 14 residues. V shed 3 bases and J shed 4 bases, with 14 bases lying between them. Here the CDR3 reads CSASWGGASDTQYF. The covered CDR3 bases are TGCAGTGCTAGTTGGGGGGGGGCGTCAGATACG.

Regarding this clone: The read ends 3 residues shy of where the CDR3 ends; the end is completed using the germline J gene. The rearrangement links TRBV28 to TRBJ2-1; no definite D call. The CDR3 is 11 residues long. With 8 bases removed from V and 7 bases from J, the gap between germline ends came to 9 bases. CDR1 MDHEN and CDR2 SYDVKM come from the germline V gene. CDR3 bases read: TGTGCCAGCTTAGCCACAAATGAG. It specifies CASLATNE. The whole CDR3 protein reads CASLATNEQFF. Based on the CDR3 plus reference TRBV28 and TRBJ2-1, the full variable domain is DVKVTQSSRYLVKRTGEKVFLECVQDMDHENMFWYRQDPGLGLRLIYFSYDVKMKEKGDIPEGYSVSREKKERFSLILESASTNQTSMYLCASLATNEQFFGPGTRLTVL.

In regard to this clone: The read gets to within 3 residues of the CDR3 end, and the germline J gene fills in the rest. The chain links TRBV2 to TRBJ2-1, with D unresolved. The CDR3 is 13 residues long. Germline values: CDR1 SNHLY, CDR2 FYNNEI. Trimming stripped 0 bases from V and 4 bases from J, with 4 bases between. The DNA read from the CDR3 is TGTGCCAGCAGTGAAGCTCGGTACAATGAG. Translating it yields CASSEARYNE. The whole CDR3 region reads CASSEARYNEQFF. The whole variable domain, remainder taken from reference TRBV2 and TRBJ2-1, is EPEVTQTPSHQVTQMGQEVILRCVPISNHLYFYWYRQILGQKVEFLVSFYNNEISEKSEIFDDQFSVERPDGSNFTLKIRSTKLEDSAMYFCASSEARYNEQFFGPGTRLTVL.

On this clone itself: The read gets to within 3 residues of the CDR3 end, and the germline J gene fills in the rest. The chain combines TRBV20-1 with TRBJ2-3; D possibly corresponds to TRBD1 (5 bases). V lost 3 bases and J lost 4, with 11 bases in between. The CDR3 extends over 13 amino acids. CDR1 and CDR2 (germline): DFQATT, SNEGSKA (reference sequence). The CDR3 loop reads CSASALGPDTQYF. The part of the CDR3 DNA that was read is TGCAGTGCTAGTGCCCTGGGGCCAGATACG.

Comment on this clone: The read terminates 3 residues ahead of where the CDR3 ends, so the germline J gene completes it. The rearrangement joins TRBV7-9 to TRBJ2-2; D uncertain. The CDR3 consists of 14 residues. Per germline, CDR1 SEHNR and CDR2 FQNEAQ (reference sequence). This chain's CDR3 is CASSLEQYNSPLFF. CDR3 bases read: TGTGCCAGCAGCTTAGAACAGTATAATTCACCG.

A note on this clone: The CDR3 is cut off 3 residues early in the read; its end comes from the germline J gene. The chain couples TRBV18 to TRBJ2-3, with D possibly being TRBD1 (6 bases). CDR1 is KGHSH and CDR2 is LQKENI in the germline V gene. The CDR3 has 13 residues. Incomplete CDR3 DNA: TGTGCCAGCTCAACCGGACAGCAAGAGACG. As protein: CASSTGQQET. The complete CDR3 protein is CASSTGQQETQYF.